These T cell receptor beta chains were read from a single sample in a study of blood T cell repertoires in COVID-19. The method was immunoSEQ multiplex PCR; TCRdb's version includes in-frame clones alone and lacks a portion of them. Of fewer than 150,000 clones listed, about nine tenths were seen once; the top ten hold under 30%. Input material: peripheral blood. The receptor set was obtained from a woman between 65 and 79 years old with acute or convalescent COVID-19. Each CDR3 is given with its conserved first and last residue. The order of the fields is clone size, D gene, J gene, V gene, CDR3 DNA, CDR3 protein. The D gene is left open where the match is weak. Only some rows state a clone size, as once, few, many or a class for expanded clones.

>once|-|TRBJ2-4|TRBV11-2
TGTGCCAGCAGCTTAAACAGGGCCCTAGCCAAAAACATTCAGTACTTC
CASSLNRALAKNIQYF
>-|-|TRBJ2-1|TRBV12-5
TGTGCTAGTGGTTTTTTAAGGAGGGCGGTAGTCGATGAGCAGTTCTTC
CASGFLRRAVVDEQFF
>-|TRBD1|TRBJ2-1|TRBV4-1
TGCGCCAGCAGCCAAGTTCGACTGACCCGGGACAGTTTCAATGAGCAGTTCTTC
CASSQVRLTRDSFNEQFF
>-|TRBD1|TRBJ2-2|TRBV18
TGTGCCAGCTCATGGTTTTCCACAGGGGGCACCGGGGAGCTGTTTTTT
CASSWFSTGGTGELFF
>-|-|TRBJ1-5|TRBV6-1
TGTGCCAGCAGTGAAAATCATAGCAATCAGCCCCAGCATTTT
CASSENHSNQPQHF
>-|TRBD1|TRBJ2-7|TRBV5-1
TGCGCCAGCAGCTTTGAGGGGACAGGTGGCTACGAGCAGTACTTC
CASSFEGTGGYEQYF
>-|-|TRBJ2-6|TRBV12-5
TGTGCTAGTGGTTACGGGGGCTCTGGGGCCAACGTCCTGACTTTC
CASGYGGSGANVLTF
>-|TRBD1|TRBJ1-5|TRBV2
TGTGCCAGCAGCTTTAGGGACAGGGGCCAGCCCCAGCATTTT
CASSFRDRGQPQHF
>-|-|TRBJ1-2|TRBV5-1
TGCGCCAGCAGCTTTGGGTCCACCGGGGATGGCTACACCTTC
CASSFGSTGDGYTF
>-|-|TRBJ1-6|TRBV10-2
TGCGCCAGCAGTGATATGTATTCACCCCTCCACTTT
CASSDMYSPLHF
>-|TRBD1|TRBJ1-1|TRBV29-1
TGCAGCGGTACAGGGGCAGAAGGGGTTGAAGCTTTCTTT
CSGTGAEGVEAFF
>few|TRBD1|TRBJ1-2|TRBV6-5
TGTGCCAGCAGGGGGGACAGTTATGGCTACACCTTC
CASRGDSYGYTF
>-|-|TRBJ1-4|TRBV19
TGTGCCAGTAGTACCAAAGGACAGCCGGTCGCCCGGGGACCTGAAAAACTGTTTTTT
CASSTKGQPVARGPEKLFF
>-|TRBD1|TRBJ1-1|TRBV5-4
TGTGCCAGCAGCTTGGCCGGGACAGGTTTTAACACTGAAGCTTTCTTT
CASSLAGTGFNTEAFF
>few|-|TRBJ1-2|TRBV30
TGTGCCTGGAGCCCAGGACACCTTAACTATGGCTACACCTTC
CAWSPGHLNYGYTF
>-|TRBD1|TRBJ1-3|TRBV24-1
TGTGCCACCAAGGACAGGGCGAACACCATATATTTT
CATKDRANTIYF
>-|-|TRBJ1-2|TRBV5-6
TGTGCCAGCAGCTCCCCTCAGGCGAATTATGGCTACACCTTC
CASSSPQANYGYTF
>-|TRBD1|TRBJ2-5|TRBV29-1
TGCAGCGCCAACCGACAGGGGAGCCAAGAGACCCAGTACTTC
CSANRQGSQETQYF
>-|TRBD1|TRBJ2-7|TRBV18
TGTGCCAGCTCCCTGACAGGGGGCTCCTACGAGCAGTACTTC
CASSLTGGSYEQYF
>-|-|TRBJ1-3|TRBV15
TGTGCCACCAGCAGAGGGAAAACGGGGGGCTCTGGAAACACCATATATTTT
CATSRGKTGGSGNTIYF
>few|-|TRBJ2-2|TRBV28
TGTGCCAGCAGTTTTTACAGGAACACCGGGGAGCTGTTTTTT
CASSFYRNTGELFF
>few|-|TRBJ2-5|TRBV2
TGTGCCAGCAGGGAGTACCAAGAGACCCAGTACTTC
CASREYQETQYF
>-|TRBD1|TRBJ1-6|TRBV28
TGTGCCAGCAGAGGGACAGGGAAAGGATCACCCCTCCACTTT
CASRGTGKGSPLHF
>-|-|TRBJ1-2|TRBV12-3/TRBV12-4
TGTGCCAGCACGGGGGCGGGGGGCTATGGCTACACCTTC
CASTGAGGYGYTF
>-|-|TRBJ1-1|TRBV27
TGTGCCAGCAGTTTCCGCCGGGGGGGGAACACTGAAGCTTTCTTT
CASSFRRGGNTEAFF
>once|-|TRBJ2-7|TRBV28
TGTGCCAGCACGTCGGTAGTGGACGAGCAGTACTTC
CASTSVVDEQYF
>-|TRBD1|TRBJ2-7|TRBV7-8
TGTGCCAGCAGCTTTCAGGGGGCCTACGAGCAGTACTTC
CASSFQGAYEQYF
>-|TRBD1|TRBJ1-4|TRBV28
TGTGCCACCAGGGGGGCTGGTGAAAAACTGTTTTTT
CATRGAGEKLFF
>few|-|TRBJ1-5|TRBV6-5
TGTGCCAGCAGGGTGGCGGCCGATAGCAATCAGCCCCAGCATTTT
CASRVAADSNQPQHF
>-|TRBD1|TRBJ2-5|TRBV20-1
TGCAGTGCTAGTGGAGGAGGGACAGGGTCCCAAGAGACCCAGTACTTC
CSASGGGTGSQETQYF
>once|TRBD1|TRBJ1-3|TRBV28
TGTGCCAGCACCACAGGGGGAGTAGGGTACACCATATATTTT
CASTTGGVGYTIYF
>-|-|TRBJ1-5|TRBV12-5
TGTGCTAGTGGCCCAACCTCCGGACAGTCGTTGAGGCAGCCCCAGCATTTT
CASGPTSGQSLRQPQHF
>-|TRBD2|TRBJ2-7|TRBV20-1
TGCGGGGTCGGGAGGCGCGAGCAGTACTTC
CGVGRREQYF
>once|-|TRBJ2-5|TRBV7-9
TGTGCCAGCAGCTTTGGACAGAAGCAAGAGACCCAGTACTTC
CASSFGQKQETQYF
>-|-|TRBJ1-6|TRBV6-5
TGTGCCAGCAGGGGAACGGGGGAGAATTCACCCCTCCACTTT
CASRGTGENSPLHF
>-|-|TRBJ2-2|TRBV6-5
TGTGCCTCCCGGGGGACCTTTCCCGGTCCCGGGGAGCTGTTTTTT
CASRGTFPGPGELFF
>-|-|TRBJ2-2|TRBV9
TGTGCCAGCAGCTTCAAGAACACCGGGGAGCTGTTTTTT
CASSFKNTGELFF
>-|-|TRBJ1-1|TRBV3-1/TRBV3-2
TGTGCCAGCACCCAACGGGCGGGTCTGAACACTGAAGCTTTCTTT
CASTQRAGLNTEAFF
>-|-|TRBJ2-6|TRBV6-6
TGTGCCAGCAGTTACTCTCTCTCTGGGGCCAACGTCCTGACTTTC
CASSYSLSGANVLTF
>-|-|TRBJ2-5|TRBV3-1/TRBV3-2
TGTGCCAGCAGCCAAGCGGTGGGGCAGACCCAGTACTTC
CASSQAVGQTQYF
>-|TRBD1|TRBJ1-5|TRBV28
TGTGCCAGCAGTACCCCGCCCGGGCAGGGGGACGGTCAGCCCCAGCATTTT
CASSTPPGQGDGQPQHF
>-|-|TRBJ1-6|TRBV10-2
TGCGCCAGCAAGAAGGATTCAGGGGCGGAATCACCCCTCCACTTT
CASKKDSGAESPLHF
>-|-|TRBJ1-2|TRBV5-4
TGTGCCAGCAACGTAGGGGGTGGAGTTCGCGGCTACACCTTC
CASNVGGGVRGYTF
>once|-|TRBJ1-1|TRBV24-1
TGTGCCACCAGTGGGACATCGAACACTGAAGCTTTCTTT
CATSGTSNTEAFF
>-|-|TRBJ1-2|TRBV6-5
TGTGCCAGCAGCCAAAGGGGACTGACGTATGGCTACACCTTC
CASSQRGLTYGYTF
>-|-|TRBJ2-5|TRBV7-9
TGTGCCAGCAGGACAGCGGAGACCCAGTACTTC
CASRTAETQYF
>-|-|TRBJ2-7|TRBV30
TGTGCCTGGATGGGGGGCAGGGGGTTTCGCGAGCAGTACTTC
CAWMGGRGFREQYF
>-|-|TRBJ1-2|TRBV27
TGTGCCAGCAGCCCGACGCCGACGGAGCGGGATGGCTACACCTTC
CASSPTPTERDGYTF
>once|TRBD2|TRBJ2-7|TRBV2
TGTGCCAGCCAGGGACTAGAGCACTACGAGCAGTACTTC
CASQGLEHYEQYF
>once|-|TRBJ2-7|TRBV2
TGTGCCAGCAGGGAGCAGGGTCCTAGCTCCTACGAGCAGTACTTC
CASREQGPSSYEQYF
>-|-|TRBJ1-2|TRBV2
TGTGCCAGCAGAGCCAGGGACTATGGCTACACCTTC
CASRARDYGYTF
>-|-|TRBJ1-5|TRBV9
TGTGCCAGCAGCGCCGATAGCGGCAATCAGCCCCAGCATTTT
CASSADSGNQPQHF